This T cell receptor beta chain is drawn from a study of Graves' ophthalmopathy and Graves' hyperthyroidism. Study-level results: Ophthalmopathy and stable hyperthyroidism were discriminated by a 13-signature model, with roughly 90% sensitivity and around 77% specificity.

The CDR3 is 14 residues long. V shed 5 bases, J shed 8 bases, and the junction held 6 bases outside the gene matches. In germline, CDR1 is KGHDR, CDR2 SFDVKD. About this clonotype itself: Its matching antigen is unknown.

Scientists amplified the TCR beta CDR3 regions from RNA transcripts. First-round RT-PCR used HTBI primers; second-round multiplex PCR followed. TCRdb itself ran the multiplex PCR reads through MiXCR, one entry per CDR3 protein. The sample shows roughly 600,000 distinct CDR3 sequences, about two fifths of them seen only once. The origin of this receptor is an adult man with Graves' hyperthyroidism. The sequencing sample was made of peripheral blood or thyroid tissue (not recorded which). This sequence joins TRBV24-1 and TRBJ1-4; 8 positions match TRBD1. DNA for the CDR3: TGTGCCACCAGTGGGATGACAGGGGACGAAAAACTGTTTTTT. Translation: CATSGMTGDEKLFF.